This T cell receptor beta chain was captured by sequencing in a study of early T cells in non-severe SARS-CoV-2 infection. Individual cDNA molecules carried attached unique molecular identifiers. TCRdb recomputed calls from the 5' RACE reads with MiXCR, one row per CDR3 protein. The repertoire holds about 55,000 distinct CDR3 sequences, more than 12% seen once, with less than 12% in the top ten. This CDR3 has 12 amino acids. The V end lost 2 bases, the J end lost 6 bases, and 4 bases lay between the germline ends. Per the germline V gene, CDR1 is MRHNA and CDR2 is SNTAGT. The receptor was derived from an adult who was a healthcare worker with PCR-confirmed SARS-CoV-2 infection or an uninfected control (not recorded which). The material was whole blood, obtained at baseline. The V gene is TRBV6-4, the J gene TRBJ2-2, with D uncertain. The CDR3 loop reads CASSDPPGELFF. CDR3 coding DNA: TGTGCCAGCAGTGACCCCCCCGGGGAGCTGTTTTTT.